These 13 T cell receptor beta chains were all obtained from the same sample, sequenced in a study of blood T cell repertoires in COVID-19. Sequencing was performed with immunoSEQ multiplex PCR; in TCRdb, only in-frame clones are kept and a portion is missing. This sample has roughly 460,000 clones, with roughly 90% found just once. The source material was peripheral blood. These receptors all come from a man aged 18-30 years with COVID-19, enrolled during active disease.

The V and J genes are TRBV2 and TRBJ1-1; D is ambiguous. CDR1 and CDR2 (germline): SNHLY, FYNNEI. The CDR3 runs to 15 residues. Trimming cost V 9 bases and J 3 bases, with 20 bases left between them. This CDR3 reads CARPLDGQRHTEAFF. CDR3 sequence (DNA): TGTGCCAGGCCCCTCGACGGCCAGAGGCACACTGAAGCTTTCTTT. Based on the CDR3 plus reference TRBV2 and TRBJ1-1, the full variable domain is EPEVTQTPSHQVTQMGQEVILRCVPISNHLYFYWYRQILGQKVEFLVSFYNNEISEKSEIFDDQFSVERPDGSNFTLKIRSTKLEDSAMYFCARPLDGQRHTEAFFGQGTRLTVV.

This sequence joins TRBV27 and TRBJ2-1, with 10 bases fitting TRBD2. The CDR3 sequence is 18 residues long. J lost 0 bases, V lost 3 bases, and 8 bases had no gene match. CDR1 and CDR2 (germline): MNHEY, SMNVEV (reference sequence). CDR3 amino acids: CASSLVLAGASSYNEQFF. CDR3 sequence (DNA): TGTGCCAGCAGTTTGGTCCTAGCGGGAGCCAGCTCCTACAATGAGCAGTTCTTC.

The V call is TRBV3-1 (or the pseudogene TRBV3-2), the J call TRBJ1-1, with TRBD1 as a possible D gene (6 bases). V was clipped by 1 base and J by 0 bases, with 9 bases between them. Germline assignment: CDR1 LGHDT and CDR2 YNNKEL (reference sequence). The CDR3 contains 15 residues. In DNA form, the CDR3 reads TGTGCCAGCAGCCAAGTTGGGACACTGAACACTGAAGCTTTCTTT. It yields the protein CASSQVGTLNTEAFF.

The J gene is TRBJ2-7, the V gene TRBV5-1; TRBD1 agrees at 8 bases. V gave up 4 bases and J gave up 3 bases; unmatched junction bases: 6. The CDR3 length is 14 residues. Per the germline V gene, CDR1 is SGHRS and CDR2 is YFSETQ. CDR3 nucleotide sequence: TGCGCCAGCAGCGGCGGGACAGGTCTCTACGAGCAGTACTTC. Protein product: CASSGGTGLYEQYF.

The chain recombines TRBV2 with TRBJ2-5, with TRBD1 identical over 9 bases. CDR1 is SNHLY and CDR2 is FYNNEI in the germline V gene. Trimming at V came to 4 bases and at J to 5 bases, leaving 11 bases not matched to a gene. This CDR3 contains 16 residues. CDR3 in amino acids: CASSAQGAMVGETQYF. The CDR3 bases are TGTGCCAGCAGTGCACAGGGGGCGATGGTGGGTGAGACCCAGTACTTC.

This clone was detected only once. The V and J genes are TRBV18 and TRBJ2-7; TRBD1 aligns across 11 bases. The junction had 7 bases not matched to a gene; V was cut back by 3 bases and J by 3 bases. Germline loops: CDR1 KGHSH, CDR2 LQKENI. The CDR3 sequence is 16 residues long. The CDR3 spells CASSPLGTGGFYEQYF. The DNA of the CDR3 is TGTGCCAGCTCACCGCTGGGGACAGGGGGATTCTACGAGCAGTACTTC.

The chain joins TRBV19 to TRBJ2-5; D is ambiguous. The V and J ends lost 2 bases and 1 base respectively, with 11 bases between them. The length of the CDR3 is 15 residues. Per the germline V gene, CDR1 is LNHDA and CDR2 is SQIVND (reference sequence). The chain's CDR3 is CASSISGIFQETQYF. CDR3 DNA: TGTGCCAGTAGTATATCAGGCATATTCCAAGAGACCCAGTACTTC. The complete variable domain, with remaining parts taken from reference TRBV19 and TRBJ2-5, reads DGGITQSPKYLFRKEGQNVTLSCEQNLNHDAMYWYRQDPGQGLRLIYYSQIVNDFQKGDIAEGYSVSREKKESFPLTVTSAQKNPTAFYLCASSISGIFQETQYFGPGTRLLVL.

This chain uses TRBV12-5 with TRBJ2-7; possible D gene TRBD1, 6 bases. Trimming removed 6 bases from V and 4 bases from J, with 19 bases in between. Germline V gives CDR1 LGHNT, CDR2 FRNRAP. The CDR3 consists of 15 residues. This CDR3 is CASGNKVAGVYEQYF. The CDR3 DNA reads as TGTGCTAGTGGAAATAAGGTGGCAGGGGTATACGAGCAGTACTTC.

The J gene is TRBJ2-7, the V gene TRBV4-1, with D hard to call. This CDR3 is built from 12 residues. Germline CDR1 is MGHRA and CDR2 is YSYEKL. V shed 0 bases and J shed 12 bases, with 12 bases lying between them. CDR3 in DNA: TGCGCCAGCAGCCAAGATGAAACGAGTCGGTACTTC. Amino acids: CASSQDETSRYF.

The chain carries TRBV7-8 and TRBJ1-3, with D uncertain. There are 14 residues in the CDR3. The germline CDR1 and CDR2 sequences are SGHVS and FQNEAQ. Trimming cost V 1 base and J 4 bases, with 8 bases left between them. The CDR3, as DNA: TGTGCCAGCAGCTTAGACAGTCTCGGAAACACCATATATTTT. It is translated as CASSLDSLGNTIYF.

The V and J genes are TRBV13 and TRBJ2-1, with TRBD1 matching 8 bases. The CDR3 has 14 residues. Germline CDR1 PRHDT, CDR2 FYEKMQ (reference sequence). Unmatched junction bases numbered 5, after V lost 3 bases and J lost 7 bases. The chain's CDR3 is CASSFRQGANEQFF. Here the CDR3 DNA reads TGTGCCAGCAGCTTCCGGCAGGGGGCAAATGAGCAGTTCTTC.

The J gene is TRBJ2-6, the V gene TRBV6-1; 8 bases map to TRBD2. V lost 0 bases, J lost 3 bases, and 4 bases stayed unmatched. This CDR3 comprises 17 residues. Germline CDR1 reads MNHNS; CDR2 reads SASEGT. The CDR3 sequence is CASSEARGVGGANVLTF. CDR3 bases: TGTGCCAGCAGTGAAGCGCGGGGGGTCGGTGGGGCCAACGTCCTGACTTTC.

CDR3 protein: CASSAGTSNQPQHF. The CDR3 bases are TGTGCCAGCAGCGCCGGGACAAGCAATCAGCCCCAGCATTTT. This chain joins TRBV2 and TRBJ1-5; D possibly corresponds to TRBD1 (6 bases). Per the germline V gene, CDR1 is SNHLY and CDR2 is FYNNEI. The CDR3 is 14 amino acids. Trimming removed 6 bases from V and 1 base from J, with 10 bases in between. The full variable domain, in which reference TRBV2 and TRBJ1-5 provide the parts outside the CDR3, is EPEVTQTPSHQVTQMGQEVILRCVPISNHLYFYWYRQILGQKVEFLVSFYNNEISEKSEIFDDQFSVERPDGSNFTLKIRSTKLEDSAMYFCASSAGTSNQPQHFGDGTRLSIL.